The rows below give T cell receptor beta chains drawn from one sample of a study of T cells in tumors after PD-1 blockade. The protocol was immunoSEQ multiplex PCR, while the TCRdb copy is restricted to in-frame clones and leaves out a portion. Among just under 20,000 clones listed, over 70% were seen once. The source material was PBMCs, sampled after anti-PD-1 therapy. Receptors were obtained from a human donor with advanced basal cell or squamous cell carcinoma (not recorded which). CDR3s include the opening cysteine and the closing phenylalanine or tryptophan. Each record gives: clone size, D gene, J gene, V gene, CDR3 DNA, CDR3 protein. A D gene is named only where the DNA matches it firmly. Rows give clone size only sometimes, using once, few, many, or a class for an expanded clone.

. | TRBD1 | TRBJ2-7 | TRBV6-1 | TGTGCCAGCAGTGAAGCCTACAGGGGACGGAGCTCCTACGAGCAGTACTTC | CASSEAYRGRSSYEQYF
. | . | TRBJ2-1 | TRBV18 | TGTGCCAGCTCACCCTATCCTGGAAATGAGCAGTTCTTC | CASSPYPGNEQFF
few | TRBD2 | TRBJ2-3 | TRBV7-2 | TGTGCCAGCAGCTTAGCGGGTAGCGGGGGGCCCACAGATACGCAGTATTTT | CASSLAGSGGPTDTQYF
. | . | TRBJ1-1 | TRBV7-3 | TGTGCCAGCAGCTTAACGGAGGCAACTGAAGCTTTCTTT | CASSLTEATEAFF
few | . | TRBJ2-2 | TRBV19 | TGTGCCAGTAGTACACAGGGAGTTTCCACCGGGGAGCTGTTTTTT | CASSTQGVSTGELFF
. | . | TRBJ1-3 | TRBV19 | TGTGCCAGTAGTATTCCGGGAACTGGAAACACCATATATTTT | CASSIPGTGNTIYF
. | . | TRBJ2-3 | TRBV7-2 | TGTGCCAGCAGGACCGGACTAAGCACAGATACGCAGTATTTT | CASRTGLSTDTQYF
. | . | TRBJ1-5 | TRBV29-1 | TGCAGCACGGGAGCCGGGAGGGATCAGCCCCAGCATTTT | CSTGAGRDQPQHF
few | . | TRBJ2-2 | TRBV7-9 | TGTGCCAGCAGCCCACTTAGCGCGGCGGGTGCCACCGGGGAGCTGTTTTTT | CASSPLSAAGATGELFF
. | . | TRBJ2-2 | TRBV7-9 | TGTGCCAGCAGCCCGCGCTCGCCCCCGGCCCCAGTTGACGGGGAGCTGTTTTTT | CASSPRSPPAPVDGELFF
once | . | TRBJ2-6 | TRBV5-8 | TGTGCCAGCAGCCTTCGGGCGTCTGGGGCCAACGTCCTGACTTTC | CASSLRASGANVLTF
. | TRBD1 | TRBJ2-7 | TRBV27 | TGTGCCAGCAGTTTCTACAGGGGCGCCTACGAGCAGTACTTC | CASSFYRGAYEQYF
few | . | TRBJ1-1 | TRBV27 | TGTGCCAGCAGTTCCAGGGTGAGGAACACTGAAGCTTTCTTT | CASSSRVRNTEAFF
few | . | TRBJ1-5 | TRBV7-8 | TGTGCCAGCAGCTTATGGGGGGAAAGCAATCAGCCCCAGCATTTT | CASSLWGESNQPQHF
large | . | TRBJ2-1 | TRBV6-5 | TGTGCCAGCACTCAAGGGGGCGCGGGAAATGAGCAGTTCTTC | CASTQGGAGNEQFF
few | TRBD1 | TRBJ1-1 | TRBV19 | TGTGCCAGTAGAAAAGGGGGCGTAAATGAAGCTTTCTTT | CASRKGGVNEAFF
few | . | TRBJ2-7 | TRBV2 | TGTGCCAGCAGCCGGGGCCTTACCTACGAGCAGTACTTC | CASSRGLTYEQYF
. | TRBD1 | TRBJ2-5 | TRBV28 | TGTGCCAGCAGTTCAGTTTTAGACAGGGGCAGGGAGACCCAGTACTTC | CASSSVLDRGRETQYF
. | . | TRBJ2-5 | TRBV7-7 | TGTGCCAGCAGCTACGGGAGGACAGGGAGAGAGACCCAGTACTTC | CASSYGRTGRETQYF
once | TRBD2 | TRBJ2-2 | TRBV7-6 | TGTGCCAGCAGCAGGCGGACTAGCGGGGTGAACACCGGGGAGCTGTTTTTT | CASSRRTSGVNTGELFF
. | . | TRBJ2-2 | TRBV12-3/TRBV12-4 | TGTGCCAGCACTCGCACGGTTGGCGGGGAGCTGTTTTTT | CASTRTVGGELFF
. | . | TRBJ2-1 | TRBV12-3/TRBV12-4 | TGTGCCAGCAGACAACCAGAGCGGAATGAGCAGTTCTTC | CASRQPERNEQFF
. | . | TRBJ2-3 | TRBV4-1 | TGCGCCAGCAGCCAAGGGGAGTCGGGCGATACGCAGTATTTT | CASSQGESGDTQYF
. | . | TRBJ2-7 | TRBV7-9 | TGTGCCAAAATAGGAGGGGGTAAAAACGAGCAGTACTTC | CAKIGGGKNEQYF
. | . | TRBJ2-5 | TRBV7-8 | TGTGCCAGCAGCTACTTCGGGCCCGAGACCCAGTACTTC | CASSYFGPETQYF
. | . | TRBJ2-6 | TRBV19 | TGTGCCAGTAGTATAGCCTTCTCTGGGGCCAACGTCCTGACTTTC | CASSIAFSGANVLTF
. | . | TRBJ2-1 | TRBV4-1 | TGCGCCAGCAGCCAAGTGTTACGGGAGAGGCACAATGAGCAGTTCTTC | CASSQVLRERHNEQFF
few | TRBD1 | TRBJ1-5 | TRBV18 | TGTGCCAGCTCGGGGGAGGGGGCCGAGCCCCAGCATTTT | CASSGEGAEPQHF
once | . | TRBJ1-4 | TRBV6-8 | TGTGCCAGCAGTCGTATCAGACAGGCTACTAATGAAAAACTGTTTTTT | CASSRIRQATNEKLFF
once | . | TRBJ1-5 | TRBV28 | TGTGCCAGCAATGAAATAGGGGACGATCAGCCCCAGCATTTT | CASNEIGDDQPQHF
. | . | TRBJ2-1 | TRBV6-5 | TGTGCCAGCAGTTACACGTACTTGGGGGGTAATGAGCAGTTCTTC | CASSYTYLGGNEQFF
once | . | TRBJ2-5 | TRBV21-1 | TGTGCCAGCAGCCGGGCCCCAAGGCGAGCGGAGGCAGTAGAAGAGACCCAGTACTTC | CASSRAPRRAEAVEETQYF
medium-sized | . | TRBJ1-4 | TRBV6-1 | TGTGCCAGCAGTGACGGGGCCGGTAGTGAAAAACTGTTTTTT | CASSDGAGSEKLFF
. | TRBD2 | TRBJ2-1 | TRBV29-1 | TGCAGCGTTGATAGCGGGGTAAAATCCTACAATGAGCAGTTCTTC | CSVDSGVKSYNEQFF
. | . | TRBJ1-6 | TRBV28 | TGTGCCAGCAGTTTATCTGGGGGTGCACCCCTCCACTTT | CASSLSGGAPLHF
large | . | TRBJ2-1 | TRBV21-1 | TGTGCCAGCAACAGCGTGGGACCGGGGGGCTATCAGTCCTACAATGAGCAGTTCTTC | CASNSVGPGGYQSYNEQFF
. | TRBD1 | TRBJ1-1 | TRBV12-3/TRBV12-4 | TGTGCCAGCAGCAAGGGGACAGCCCGGCTAGCTTTCTTT | CASSKGTARLAFF
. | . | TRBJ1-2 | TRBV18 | TGTGCCAGCTCACCAGAAGAGGTTGCTGGCTACACCTTC | CASSPEEVAGYTF
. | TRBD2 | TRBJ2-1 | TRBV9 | TGTGCCAGCAGCGTAGAGGGCGGGGGGGCCTCTGAGCAGTTCTTC | CASSVEGGGASEQFF
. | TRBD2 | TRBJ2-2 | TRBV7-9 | TGTGCCAGCAGCTGGCTAGCGGACCTCACCGGGGAGCTGTTTTTT | CASSWLADLTGELFF
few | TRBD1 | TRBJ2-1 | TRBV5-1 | TGCGCCAGCAGCTTCCCCCCCGCAGGGGGCGCAGAGTCCTACAATGAGCAGTTCTTC | CASSFPPAGGAESYNEQFF
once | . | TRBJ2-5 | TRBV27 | TGTGCCAGCAGTTCGACAGGGAGGGAGACCCAGTACTTC | CASSSTGRETQYF
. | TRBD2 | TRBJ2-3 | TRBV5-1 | TGCGCCAGCAGCATAGAAACTAGCGGGGTTTCAGATACGCAGTATTTT | CASSIETSGVSDTQYF
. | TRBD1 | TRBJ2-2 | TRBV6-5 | TGTGCCAGCAGATCCGGGACAGGGGACACCGGGGAGCTGTTTTTT | CASRSGTGDTGELFF